This is a list of T cell receptor beta chains from one sample in a study of cytomegalovirus exposure and HLA in healthy donors. The method was immunoSEQ multiplex PCR; TCRdb's version includes in-frame clones alone and lacks a portion of them. This table has about 160,000 clones, approximately 85% appearing once. Sequencing was done on a sample of PBMCs. These TCRs come from a man aged 50-59 years in good health and CMV-seropositive. Both conserved end residues are part of each CDR3. The D gene is left open where the match is weak. The size entry is marked missing in some rows and otherwise reads once, few, many or a size class.

.	TRBV7-3	TRBJ2-2	few	TGTGCCAGCAGCTTAACGGGCCCCCGGACTCTAGCGAACTCGAACACCGGGGAGCTGTTTTTT	CASSLTGPRTLANSNTGELFF
TRBD1	TRBV6-6	TRBJ2-7	.	TGTGCCAGCAGCTTCGTGGGACAGGGTTCCTACGAGCAGTACTTC	CASSFVGQGSYEQYF
TRBD2	TRBV19	TRBJ2-1	.	TGTGCCAGTAGTCCGAGACTAGCGGGAGGAAGAAGCTCCTACAATGAGCAGTTCTTC	CASSPRLAGGRSSYNEQFF
.	TRBV28	TRBJ2-5	.	TGTGCCAGCAGCCTCCCCCCGACAGAGCTTATCGAGACCCAGTACTTC	CASSLPPTELIETQYF
TRBD2	TRBV23-1	TRBJ2-2	.	TGCGCCAGCAGTGCGCCGGGACTAGCGGGATTCACCGGGGAGCTGTTTTTT	CASSAPGLAGFTGELFF
TRBD2	TRBV7-9	TRBJ2-3	.	TGTGCCAGCAGCTTCATACTAGCGGGGGATACAGATACGCAGTATTTT	CASSFILAGDTDTQYF
.	TRBV5-1	TRBJ2-3	.	TGCGCCAGCAGCGTGGGACTTTACGACACAGATACGCAGTATTTT	CASSVGLYDTDTQYF
TRBD2	TRBV11-2	TRBJ2-1	.	TGTGCCAGCAGCAAAACCGGGACTAGCGACAATGAGCAGTTCTTC	CASSKTGTSDNEQFF
.	TRBV18	TRBJ2-2	once	TGTGCCAGCTCACCCAGGGACTCCTCCGGGGAGCTGTTTTTT	CASSPRDSSGELFF
TRBD2	TRBV2	TRBJ2-3	.	TGTGCCAGTCACATTGCGGGAGCAGATACGCAGTATTTT	CASHIAGADTQYF
.	TRBV6-5	TRBJ2-7	.	TGTGCCAGCAGTCGCCGGCCGGAACAGGAGCAGTACTTC	CASSRRPEQEQYF
.	TRBV29-1	TRBJ1-3	.	TGCAGCGTCAGACTGGGGGCTGGAAACGCCATATATTTT	CSVRLGAGNAIYF
TRBD2	TRBV7-8	TRBJ2-2	once	TGTGCCAGCAGACAACTAGCGGGAGAAATCGGGGAGCTGTTTTTT	CASRQLAGEIGELFF
TRBD2	TRBV10-3	TRBJ2-3	.	TGTGCCATCAGTGAGTCGCGGACTAGCGGGAGTGGGCAGTATTTT	CAISESRTSGSGQYF
.	TRBV5-1	TRBJ2-7	once	TGCGCCAGCAGCTTGGTGGTGGGAGGTTCTTCCTACGAGCAGTACTTC	CASSLVVGGSSYEQYF
TRBD2	TRBV29-1	TRBJ2-1	.	TGCAGCGTCGCTCCTAGCGGGAGATACAATGAGCAGTTCTTC	CSVAPSGRYNEQFF
.	TRBV7-9	TRBJ1-2	.	TGTGCCAGCAGCTTTGGGGGGTTGGGCCTAAACTATGGCTACACCTTC	CASSFGGLGLNYGYTF
TRBD2	TRBV9	TRBJ2-7	.	TGTGCCAGCAGCGCACGGACTAGCGGGATGCAGTACTTC	CASSARTSGMQYF
.	TRBV19	TRBJ2-3	few	TGTGCCAGTAGTCCGACACCTAGCACAGATACGCAGTATTTT	CASSPTPSTDTQYF
.	TRBV9	TRBJ1-1	.	TGTGCCAGCAGCGTAGGGCATGACACTGAAGCTTTCTTT	CASSVGHDTEAFF
.	TRBV7-9	TRBJ2-7	.	TGTGCCAGCAGCCCTCCCGCGGAGGAGAACTACGAGCAGTACTTC	CASSPPAEENYEQYF
.	TRBV28	TRBJ1-6	.	TGTGCCAGCTCGCCAGCGCATCGTGGGGGGCTCCACTTT	CASSPAHRGGLHF
.	TRBV6-1	TRBJ2-3	once	TGTGCCAGCGTCGGGAAGCGGACTAGCACAGATACGCAGTATTTT	CASVGKRTSTDTQYF
TRBD2	TRBV10-3	TRBJ2-1	.	TGTGCCATCAGCCTACGGACTAGCGGTATCTACAATGAGCAGTTCTTC	CAISLRTSGIYNEQFF
.	TRBV10-1	TRBJ1-5	.	TGCGCCAGCAGTCAGGGTTTCAATCAGCCCCAGCATTTT	CASSQGFNQPQHF
TRBD1	TRBV6-5	TRBJ2-7	few	TGTGCCAGCAGTTTTAACAGGGGTCTCGGCGAGCAGTACTTC	CASSFNRGLGEQYF
TRBD1	TRBV5-1	TRBJ1-5	.	TGCGCCAGCAGCTTGGCGCCAGGGGGTGAAAATCAGCCCCAGCATTTT	CASSLAPGGENQPQHF
TRBD2	TRBV27	TRBJ2-1	.	TGTGCCAGCAGTTCTCTTAGCGGGTTATCCTACAATGAGCAGTTCTTC	CASSSLSGLSYNEQFF
.	TRBV18	TRBJ1-4	few	TGTGCCAGCTCACCGATACAGGGCTCGGGTGAAAAACTGTTTTTT	CASSPIQGSGEKLFF
.	TRBV5-4	TRBJ2-7	.	TGTGCCAGCAGCTCCCCCGTCGGCTCCTACGAGCAGTACTTC	CASSSPVGSYEQYF
TRBD2	TRBV5-1	TRBJ2-1	.	TGCGCCAGCAGCTTGGGGCGGGCTAGCGGGAGTATGTCCGAGTCCTACAATGAGCAGTTCTTC	CASSLGRASGSMSESYNEQFF
.	TRBV5-1	TRBJ2-1	few	TGCGCCAGCAGCTCGGGATCGTTCGGTTACAATGAGCAGTTCTTC	CASSSGSFGYNEQFF
.	TRBV11-2	TRBJ1-2	once	TGTGCCAGCAGGCCTGGTTTGTTCCGGGGCTACACCTTC	CASRPGLFRGYTF
TRBD2	TRBV4-1	TRBJ2-3	.	TGCGCCAGCAGCCGATCAGGACTAGCGTCGGATACGCAGTATTTT	CASSRSGLASDTQYF
.	TRBV4-1	TRBJ1-1	.	TGCGCCAGCAGCCCGTCGCAGGGGACCTATATGAACACTGAAGCTTTCTTT	CASSPSQGTYMNTEAFF
.	TRBV6-1	TRBJ1-4	.	TGTGCCAGCATTGGGTCAGGGGATGAAAAACTGTTTTTT	CASIGSGDEKLFF
.	TRBV4-1	TRBJ2-5	.	TGCGCCAGCAGCCTCTCTGACGGGAGAAGGTTCGGAGAGACCCAGTACTTC	CASSLSDGRRFGETQYF
.	TRBV10-2	TRBJ2-5	.	TGCGCCAGCAGTGAACAGTCGTCGACGGCCCAGTACTTC	CASSEQSSTAQYF
TRBD1	TRBV28	TRBJ2-7	.	TGTGCCAGCAGTTTGGGACAGAGGCAGTACTTC	CASSLGQRQYF
.	TRBV6-5	TRBJ1-2	.	TGTGCCAGCAGCCGGGCCGGGGGAAACTATGGCTACACCTTC	CASSRAGGNYGYTF
.	TRBV2	TRBJ2-1	.	TGTGCCAGCAGCCCCGGGGACTTCCAATGGTATGAGCAGTTCTTC	CASSPGDFQWYEQFF
.	TRBV4-1	TRBJ2-5	.	TGCGCCAGCAGCCAAGAGGACTCTGGACTTCTACAAGAGACCCAGTACTTC	CASSQEDSGLLQETQYF
TRBD1	TRBV28	TRBJ1-2	.	TGTGCCAGCACCGATAGGGGGCGGTCTAGGCGTGGGTACACCTTC	CASTDRGRSRRGYTF
.	TRBV5-1	TRBJ2-6	.	TGCGCCAGCAGCACCGGACAGTCTGGGGCCAACGTCCTGACTTTC	CASSTGQSGANVLTF
TRBD1	TRBV15	TRBJ2-6	once	TGTGCCACCAGCAGACCGGGACAGGGAACTTCTGGGGCCAACGTCCTGACTTTC	CATSRPGQGTSGANVLTF
TRBD2	TRBV25-1	TRBJ2-1	.	TGTGCCAGCAGTGAATATCCATTCGGACTAGACTACAATGAGCAGTTCTTC	CASSEYPFGLDYNEQFF
.	TRBV30	TRBJ2-7	few	TGTGCCTGGAGTAGTTTTAGCCACGAGCAGTACTTC	CAWSSFSHEQYF
.	TRBV29-1	TRBJ1-2	few	TGCAGCGTTGAAGACAGGGGCGGCTACACCTTC	CSVEDRGGYTF